Listed here are 2 T cell receptor beta chains from one sample, sequenced in a study of T cells in Graves' hyperthyroidism and ophthalmopathy. The CDR3 regions of TCR beta were amplified from RNA transcripts. The HTBI set primed first-round TCR CDR3 RT-PCR. TCRdb passed the multiplex PCR reads through MiXCR, listing each CDR3 protein once. The data contain 50,000 to 75,000 distinct CDR3 sequences, approximately 50% of them singletons. The sequenced sample consisted of blood. All receptors derive from a woman younger than 45 with Graves' ophthalmopathy.

There are many counts of this clonotype. The rearrangement joins TRBV2 to TRBJ1-5, with D unresolved. Germline V gene lookup returns CDR1 SNHLY and CDR2 FYNNEI. There are 13 residues in the CDR3. V was pared by 3 bases and J by 6 bases, with 9 bases between. Written as DNA, the CDR3 is TGTGCCAGCAGTGATGGCTACGGTCAGCCCCAGCATTTT. Translation gives CASSDGYGQPQHF.

This clonotype was picked up many times. This chain joins TRBV2 and TRBJ2-7; D is unclear. Trimming shortened V by 3 bases and J by 5 bases, and 8 bases separated the two germline ends. The germline CDR1 and CDR2 sequences are SNHLY and FYNNEI. This CDR3 spans 12 amino acids. The CDR3 DNA follows: TGTGCCAGCAGTGAGGCCGCTCACGAGCAGTACTTC. Protein: CASSEAAHEQYF.